This T cell receptor beta chain is drawn from a study of T-cell reconstitution after alpha-beta-depleted transplantation in children. A TCRbeta library incorporating unique molecular identifiers was prepared. TCRdb processed the PCR reads anew with MiXCR; each CDR3 protein has one entry. The table shows approximately 200,000 distinct CDR3 sequences, with 14% to 15% occurring only once. Trimming stripped 1 base from V and 4 bases from J, with 13 bases between. The V gene's germline CDR1 is LGHDT and CDR2 YNNKEL (reference sequence). This CDR3 region has 15 residues. The J gene is TRBJ2-5, the V gene TRBV3-1; D may be TRBD1 or TRBD2 (7 bases each). The source of this sequence is a human donor who donated a stem cell graft to a child with acute lymphoblastic leukemia. This specimen consisted of PBMCs from the stem cell graft donor, obtained from the stem cell graft. The CDR3 DNA is TGTGCCAGCAGCCAAGGCACAGGGGAGGGAGAGACCCAGTACTTC. Encoded protein: CASSQGTGEGETQYF.